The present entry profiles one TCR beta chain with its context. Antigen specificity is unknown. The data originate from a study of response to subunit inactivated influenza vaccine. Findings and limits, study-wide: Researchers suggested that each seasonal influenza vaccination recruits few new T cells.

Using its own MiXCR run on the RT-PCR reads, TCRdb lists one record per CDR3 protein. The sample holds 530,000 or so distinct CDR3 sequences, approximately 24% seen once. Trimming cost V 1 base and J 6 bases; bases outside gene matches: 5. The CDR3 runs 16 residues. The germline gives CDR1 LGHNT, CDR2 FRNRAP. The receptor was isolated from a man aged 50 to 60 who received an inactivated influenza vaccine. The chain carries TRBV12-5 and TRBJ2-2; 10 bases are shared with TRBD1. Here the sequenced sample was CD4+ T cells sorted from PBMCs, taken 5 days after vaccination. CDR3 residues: CASGLDPGQGSGELFF. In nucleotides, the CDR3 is TGTGCTAGTGGTTTGGACCCGGGACAGGGGTCCGGGGAGCTGTTTTTT.